The 8 T cell receptor beta chains below were found in one sample sequenced in a study of blood T cell repertoires in COVID-19. The repertoire was sequenced with immunoSEQ multiplex PCR; TCRdb's copy has only in-frame clones and lacks some. Here the sample spans around 300,000 clones, around nine tenths being singletons. The sequenced sample consisted of PBMCs or T cells enriched from blood (not recorded which). The receptors originated from a woman between 55 and 75 years old in a cohort exposed to, infected with or recovered from COVID-19 (not recorded which).

This chain links TRBV27 with TRBJ1-4; D remains unclear. Trimming took 2 bases from V and 8 from J, leaving 9 bases between them. Germline V gene lookup returns CDR1 MNHEY and CDR2 SMNVEV (reference sequence). This CDR3 comprises 13 residues. CDR3: CASSLEPGEKLFF. Here the CDR3 DNA reads TGTGCCAGCAGTTTAGAGCCCGGGGAAAAACTGTTTTTT.

This clone was found many times. V is TRBV7-3 and J is TRBJ2-2; D is possibly TRBD2 (5 bases). Germline CDR1 is SGHTA and CDR2 is FQGTGA. Between the trimmed V and J ends, which lost 5 bases and 0 bases, there was a span of 16 bases. The CDR3 totals 17 residues. CDR3 in amino acids: CASSLTRTRANTGELFF. The CDR3 DNA reads TGTGCCAGCAGCCTTACCCGAACTAGGGCGAACACCGGGGAGCTGTTTTTT.

The rearrangement uses TRBV7-9 and TRBJ2-3; 11 positions match TRBD2. Germline CDR1 reads SEHNR; CDR2 reads FQNEAQ (reference sequence). The junction had 2 bases not matched to a gene; V was cut back by 3 bases and J by 3 bases. The CDR3 runs 15 residues. The CDR3, as DNA: TGTGCCAGCAGCTTTCTAGCGGGAGGAACAGATACGCAGTATTTT. Translating gives CASSFLAGGTDTQYF.

The sample holds one count of this clone. The gene calls are TRBV23-1 and TRBJ1-5, with unresolved D. Being an ORF, TRBV23-1 has a function that is uncertain. V lost 3 bases and J 3 bases, leaving 9 bases between the germline ends. The CDR3 is made up of 14 amino acids. The CDR3 loop is CASSQSGFNQPQHF. The CDR3 DNA sequence: TGCGCCAGCAGTCAGTCGGGTTTCAATCAGCCCCAGCATTTT.

The chain combines TRBV28 with TRBJ2-1; 8 nucleotides agree with TRBD2. CDR3 length: 17 residues. Trimming removed 1 base from V and 9 bases from J; junction bases left unmatched: 14. Looked up from germline, CDR1 is MDHEN and CDR2 is SYDVKM. The CDR3 loop is CASSLSSSGSRLGEQFF. Here the CDR3 DNA reads TGTGCCAGCAGTTTATCGTCAAGCGGGAGTCGTCTGGGTGAGCAGTTCTTC. The full variable domain, with the rest looked up from reference TRBV28 and TRBJ2-1, is DVKVTQSSRYLVKRTGEKVFLECVQDMDHENMFWYRQDPGLGLRLIYFSYDVKMKEKGDIPEGYSVSREKKERFSLILESASTNQTSMYLCASSLSSSGSRLGEQFFGPGTRLTVL.

This clone has only one observation. The chain couples TRBV13 to TRBJ1-2; 7 nucleotides align to TRBD1. After removal of 0 bases from V and 1 base from J, the junction contained 2 bases not matched to a gene. Germline-derived CDR1 and CDR2 are PRHDT and FYEKMQ (reference sequence). The length of the CDR3 is 15 residues. The CDR3 DNA sequence: TGTGCCAGCAGCTTAGGAAGACAGGGTAACTATGGCTACACCTTC. Translating gives CASSLGRQGNYGYTF.

The chain has TRBV14 and TRBJ2-7; D is undetermined. The CDR3 has 14 residues. The ends were cut back, 3 bases at V and 1 base at J, with 10 bases in the middle. Per germline, CDR1 SGHDN and CDR2 FVKESK. The CDR3 DNA is TGTGCCAGCAGCCATAAGACGGAGTCCTACGAGCAGTACTTC. Its protein product is CASSHKTESYEQYF.

This chain uses TRBV19 with TRBJ2-7, with a possible D match to TRBD2 (6 bases). Trimming pared 2 bases from V and 1 base from J, leaving 33 bases between. This CDR3 region has 22 residues. Per the germline V gene, CDR1 is LNHDA and CDR2 is SQIVND (reference sequence). The chain's CDR3 is CASSIFLWDSPIPHGGSYEQYF. The CDR3 region has the DNA TGTGCCAGTAGTATATTCCTCTGGGACTCGCCGATACCGCATGGGGGGTCCTACGAGCAGTACTTC.